Below, 17 T cell receptor beta chains from the same sample are listed, as sequenced in a study of blood T cell repertoires in COVID-19. The protocol was immunoSEQ multiplex PCR, while the TCRdb copy is restricted to in-frame clones and leaves out a portion. The sample has about 170,000 clones, 92% seen once. The sequenced material came from peripheral blood. The receptors were sampled from a man aged 30-40 years with COVID-19, enrolled during active disease.

This clone was counted once. The rearrangement uses TRBV5-1 and TRBJ1-1; no clear D gene. The germline gives CDR1 SGHRS, CDR2 YFSETQ. V lost 0 bases and J 1 base, leaving 10 bases between the germline ends. There are 15 residues in the CDR3. The CDR3 sequence is CASSLGATENTEAFF. CDR3 coding DNA: TGCGCCAGCAGCTTGGGAGCCACCGAGAACACTGAAGCTTTCTTT.

The V and J genes are TRBV4-1 and TRBJ2-4; the D gene is possibly TRBD2 (6 bases). Per germline, CDR1 MGHRA and CDR2 YSYEKL. V shed 5 bases and J shed 3 bases, with 14 bases lying between them. This CDR3 contains 15 residues. The CDR3 loop is CASSLGDFGKNIQYF. The CDR3, as DNA: TGCGCCAGCAGCTTGGGGGACTTCGGCAAAAACATTCAGTACTTC.

V and J are TRBV19 and TRBJ2-5, with D uncertain. The V end lost 2 bases, the J end lost 1 base, and 8 bases lay between the germline ends. The CDR3 length is 14 residues. Germline values: CDR1 LNHDA, CDR2 SQIVND (reference sequence). This chain's CDR3 is CASSINGPQETQYF. The CDR3 DNA follows: TGTGCCAGTAGTATAAACGGTCCCCAAGAGACCCAGTACTTC. The entire variable domain, with the rest obtained from reference TRBV19 and TRBJ2-5, is as follows: DGGITQSPKYLFRKEGQNVTLSCEQNLNHDAMYWYRQDPGQGLRLIYYSQIVNDFQKGDIAEGYSVSREKKESFPLTVTSAQKNPTAFYLCASSINGPQETQYFGPGTRLLVL.

This chain connects TRBV28 to TRBJ1-6; possibly TRBD1 for D (6 bases). The CDR3 is made up of 15 amino acids. Trimming cost V 5 bases and J 7 bases, with 15 bases left between them. The germline CDR1 and CDR2 sequences are MDHEN and SYDVKM. The CDR3 region is CASSPRGGSNSPLHF. DNA of the CDR3: TGTGCCAGCAGTCCAAGGGGGGGATCAAATTCACCCCTCCACTTT.

CDR3 protein: CASSPSGGNSPLHF. The CDR3 coding sequence is TGTGCCAGCTCACCCTCAGGGGGTAATTCACCCCTCCACTTT. V usage is TRBV18 and J usage is TRBJ1-6; TRBD1 aligns across 7 bases. The CDR3 has 14 amino acids. V was clipped by 3 bases and J by 6 bases; unmatched bases: 2. Per germline, CDR1 KGHSH and CDR2 LQKENI.

The chain employs TRBV6-5 and TRBJ2-7; tentative D call: TRBD1 (7 bases). CDR3 length: 13 amino acids. The germline V gene encodes CDR1 MNHEY and CDR2 SVGAGI. Deletions cut 6 bases from V and 3 bases from J, with 12 bases between. The CDR3 spells CASRRDSFYEQYF. CDR3 DNA sequence: TGTGCCAGCAGGCGGGACAGCTTCTACGAGCAGTACTTC.

J is TRBJ2-5 and V is TRBV9; D might be TRBD2 (5 bases). CDR1 is SGDLS, CDR2 YYNGEE, per germline. The CDR3 is 13 residues long. V gave up 0 bases and J gave up 7 bases, with 10 bases separating them. This chain's CDR3 is CASSVEGSVTQYF. CDR3 nucleotide sequence: TGTGCCAGCAGCGTAGAGGGTAGCGTGACCCAGTACTTC.

This clone was seen once. The chain joins TRBV3-1 (or the pseudogene TRBV3-2) to TRBJ1-1, with D perhaps TRBD1 (6 bases). V was pared by 2 bases and J by 5 bases, with 15 bases between. Germline V CDR1 and CDR2: LGHDT, YNNKEL (reference sequence). The CDR3 contains 15 residues. CDR3 in amino acids: CASSQKEQGETEAFF. CDR3 in DNA: TGTGCCAGCAGCCAAAAGGAACAGGGAGAAACTGAAGCTTTCTTT.

The chain links TRBV6-5 to TRBJ2-7, with a tentative D call TRBD1 (6 bases). Trimming removed 2 bases from V and 3 bases from J, with 14 bases in between. CDR3 length: 15 residues. Germline loops: CDR1 MNHEY, CDR2 SVGAGI. Here the CDR3 DNA reads TGTGCCAGCAGTTACAGCTCAGGGGTCCTCTACGAGCAGTACTTC. Its translation is CASSYSSGVLYEQYF.

The J gene is TRBJ1-4, the V gene TRBV24-1; TRBD1 matches at 10 bases. V shed 4 bases and J 4 bases; nucleotides not matched to a gene: 5. Germline CDR1 reads KGHDR; CDR2 reads SFDVKD. CDR3 size: 16 residues. CDR3 nucleotides: TGTGCCACCAGTGACCCGACAGGGGGCCGTAATGAAAAACTGTTTTTT. Translation: CATSDPTGGRNEKLFF.

The rearrangement uses TRBV30 and TRBJ1-3, with a tentative D call TRBD1 (5 bases). Trimming took 0 bases from V and 8 from J, leaving 11 bases between them. Germline V lookup: CDR1 GTSNPN, CDR2 SVGIG (reference sequence). This CDR3 has 13 amino acids. The CDR3 nucleotides read TGTGCCTGGAGTGTGCAGGGTGGGGACACCATATATTTT. Encoded protein: CAWSVQGGDTIYF.

The chain is built from TRBV30 and TRBJ2-1, with unresolved D. The CDR3 length is 12 residues. The germline CDR1 and CDR2 sequences are GTSNPN and SVGIG (reference sequence). Trimming removed 3 bases at V and 4 bases at J, with 7 bases between. The CDR3 coding sequence is TGTGCCTGGAGCTCTCAGTACAATGAGCAGTTCTTC. Its protein is CAWSSQYNEQFF.

The gene calls are TRBV5-6 and TRBJ1-1; TRBD1 might be the D (6 bases). V lost 4 bases, J lost 8 bases, and 24 bases lay in between. Germline V gene sequence: CDR1 SGHDT, CDR2 YYEEEE. The CDR3 is 16 residues long. The CDR3 DNA reads TGTGCCAGCAGCCCTCTGCGACAGGTGGCTTCTTTCGAAGCTTTCTTT. Translating gives CASSPLRQVASFEAFF.

The gene calls are TRBV24-1 and TRBJ1-1; 9 positions agree with TRBD1. V gave up 7 bases and J gave up 0 bases; unmatched junction bases: 8. Germline CDR1 KGHDR, CDR2 SFDVKD. The CDR3 totals 16 residues. This chain's CDR3 is CATRGTGKGMNTEAFF. CDR3 nucleotide sequence: TGTGCCACCAGGGGGACAGGGAAAGGCATGAACACTGAAGCTTTCTTT.

The chain joins TRBV3-1 (or the pseudogene TRBV3-2) to TRBJ2-1; D is unresolved. Germline values: CDR1 LGHDT, CDR2 YNNKEL (reference sequence). Trimming removed 0 bases at V and 8 bases at J, with 5 bases between. The length of the CDR3 is 12 residues. The CDR3 DNA sequence: TGTGCCAGCAGCCAAGAAAACTATGAGCAGTTCTTC. It encodes CASSQENYEQFF.

The V gene is TRBV28, the J gene TRBJ2-7, with 9 bases that match TRBD1. CDR1 MDHEN and CDR2 SYDVKM come from the germline V gene. The CDR3 extends over 15 amino acids. V shed 5 bases, J shed 11 bases, and the junction held 16 bases outside the gene matches. CDR3 residues: CASSITGQGVVNKYF. The DNA for the CDR3 is TGTGCCAGCAGTATAACGGGACAGGGAGTCGTGAATAAGTACTTC.

The chain's CDR3 is CASSVTSATYNEQFF. CDR3 in DNA: TGTGCCAGCAGCGTAACTAGCGCAACCTACAATGAGCAGTTCTTC. This rearrangement joins TRBV7-2 to TRBJ2-1; 7 bases line up with TRBD2. The CDR3 spans 15 residues. Germline CDR1 is SGHTA and CDR2 is FQGNSA. V lost 5 bases to trimming and J lost 2 bases; unmatched junction nucleotides: 6.